This TCR beta chain is from a study of CD8 T cells in ankylosing spondylitis. Germline CDR1 SEHNR, CDR2 FQNEAQ (reference sequence). V shed 5 bases, J shed 2 bases, and the junction held 8 bases outside the gene matches. The CDR3 sequence is 16 residues long. This clonotype has a handful of counts. Its specificity is not known. It was by quantitative 5'-RACE with molecular barcodes that TCR beta libraries were made. Each CDR3 protein gets one entry after TCRdb re-called the 5' RACE reads with MiXCR. The data hold some 840,000 distinct CDR3 sequences, with 12% observed a single time. Findings of the study overall: Ankylosing spondylitis blood appeared to carry a characteristic TCR beta motif of roughly 8 highly homologous variants. Matched ankylosing spondylitis synovial fluid reportedly contained a significantly enriched population of disease-linked clones.

The material sequenced was blood, either unsorted or a sorted T cell fraction (not recorded which). The chain links TRBV7-9 to TRBJ2-5; TRBD2 agrees at 10 bases. The source is a male donor with ankylosing spondylitis. Here the CDR3 reads CASSRPRTSGQETQYF. CDR3 coding DNA: TGTGCCAGCAGCCGTCCTAGGACTAGCGGACAAGAGACCCAGTACTTC.